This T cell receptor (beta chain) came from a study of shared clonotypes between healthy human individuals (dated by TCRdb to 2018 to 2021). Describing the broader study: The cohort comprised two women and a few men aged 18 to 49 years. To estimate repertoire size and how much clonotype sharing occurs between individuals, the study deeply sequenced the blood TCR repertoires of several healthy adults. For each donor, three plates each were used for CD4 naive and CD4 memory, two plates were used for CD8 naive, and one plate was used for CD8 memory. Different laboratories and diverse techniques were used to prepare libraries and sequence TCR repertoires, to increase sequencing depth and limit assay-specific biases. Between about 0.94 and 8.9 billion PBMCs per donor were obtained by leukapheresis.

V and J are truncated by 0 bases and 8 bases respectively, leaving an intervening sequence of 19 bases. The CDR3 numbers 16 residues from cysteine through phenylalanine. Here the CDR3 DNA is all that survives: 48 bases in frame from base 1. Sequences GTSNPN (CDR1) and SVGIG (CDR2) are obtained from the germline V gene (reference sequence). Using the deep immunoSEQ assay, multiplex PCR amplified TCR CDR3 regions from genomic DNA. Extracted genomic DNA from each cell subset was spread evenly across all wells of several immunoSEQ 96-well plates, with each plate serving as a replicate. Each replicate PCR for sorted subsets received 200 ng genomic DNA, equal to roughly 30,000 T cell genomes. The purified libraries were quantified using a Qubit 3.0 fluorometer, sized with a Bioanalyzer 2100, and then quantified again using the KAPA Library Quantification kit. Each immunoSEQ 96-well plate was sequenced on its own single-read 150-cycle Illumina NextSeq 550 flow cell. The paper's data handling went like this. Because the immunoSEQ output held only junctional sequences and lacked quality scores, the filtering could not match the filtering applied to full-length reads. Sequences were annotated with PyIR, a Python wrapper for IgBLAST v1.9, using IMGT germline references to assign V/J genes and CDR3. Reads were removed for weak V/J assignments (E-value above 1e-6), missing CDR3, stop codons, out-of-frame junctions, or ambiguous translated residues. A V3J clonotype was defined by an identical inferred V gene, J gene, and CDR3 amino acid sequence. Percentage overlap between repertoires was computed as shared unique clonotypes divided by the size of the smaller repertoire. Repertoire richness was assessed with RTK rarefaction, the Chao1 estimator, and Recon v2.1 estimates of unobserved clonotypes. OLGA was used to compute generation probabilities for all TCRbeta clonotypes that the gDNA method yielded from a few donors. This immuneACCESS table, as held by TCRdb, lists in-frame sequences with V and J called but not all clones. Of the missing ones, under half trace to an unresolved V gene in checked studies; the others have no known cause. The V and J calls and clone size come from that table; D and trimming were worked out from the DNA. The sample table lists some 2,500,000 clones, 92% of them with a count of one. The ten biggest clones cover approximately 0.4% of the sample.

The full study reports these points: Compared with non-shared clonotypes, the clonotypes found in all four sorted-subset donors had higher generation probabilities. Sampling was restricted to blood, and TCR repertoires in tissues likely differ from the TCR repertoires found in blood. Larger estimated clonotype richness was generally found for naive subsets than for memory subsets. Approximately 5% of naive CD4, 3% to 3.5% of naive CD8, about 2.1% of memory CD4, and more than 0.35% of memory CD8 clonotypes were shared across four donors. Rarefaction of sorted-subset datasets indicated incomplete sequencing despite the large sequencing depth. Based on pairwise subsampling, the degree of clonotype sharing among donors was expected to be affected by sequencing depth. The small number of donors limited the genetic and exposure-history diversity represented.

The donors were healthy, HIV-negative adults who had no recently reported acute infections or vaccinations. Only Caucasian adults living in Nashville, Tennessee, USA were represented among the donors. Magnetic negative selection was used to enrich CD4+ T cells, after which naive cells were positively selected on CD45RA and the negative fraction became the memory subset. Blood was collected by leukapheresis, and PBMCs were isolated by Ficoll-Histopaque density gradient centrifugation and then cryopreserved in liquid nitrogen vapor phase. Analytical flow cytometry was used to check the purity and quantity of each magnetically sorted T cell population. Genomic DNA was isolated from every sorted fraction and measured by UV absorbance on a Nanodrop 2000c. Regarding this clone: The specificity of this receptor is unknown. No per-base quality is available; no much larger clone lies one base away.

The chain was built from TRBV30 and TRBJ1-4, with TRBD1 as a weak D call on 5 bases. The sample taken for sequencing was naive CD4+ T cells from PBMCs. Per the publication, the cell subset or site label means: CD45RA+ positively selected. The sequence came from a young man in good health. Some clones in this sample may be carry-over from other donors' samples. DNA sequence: TGTGCCTGGAGTGTACAACCCCCAGGGATTGGAGAAAAACTGTTTTTT. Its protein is CAWSVQPPGIGEKLFF.